A single T cell receptor beta chain is shown here with its context. Its recognized antigen is unknown. Per-base qualities were not stored, and no clone one base away is much larger. The sample belongs to a study of blood T cell repertoires in COVID-19 (dated by TCRdb to the early 2020s). General notes on the study: Samples from collaborators originated in the United States, Italy and Spain and spanned both the acute and convalescent phases of COVID-19. The material from the prospective study consisted of cDNA or gDNA derived from T cells, B-cell-depleted T cells, or PBMCs. The dataset comprised deeply sampled blood TCRbeta repertoires from subjects exposed to, actively infected with, or recovered from COVID-19. The repertoires were made available in a free public database intended to serve as a resource for research on the immune response to SARS-CoV-2. Samples were obtained from the ongoing ImmuneRACE study (first 160 participants) and from 1,254 subjects provided by 6 global collaborators. A de-identified subject ID, COVID-19 status, age in years and sex were almost always included in the sample metadata. Where available, HLA class I and class II types were taken from metadata supplied by the sample provider and were not determined by assay-based typing. Study-wide findings and limitations: How much clinical and demographic metadata was included differed by source and by participant, and the metadata was provided uncurated.

Trimming at the junction amounts to 2 bases on V and 0 bases on J, and the germline ends lie 7 bases apart. From the cysteine through the phenylalanine, the CDR3 covers 15 amino acids. The read is trimmed to its CDR3 DNA, 45 bases read in frame from base 1. Reading the germline V gene gives CDR1 MNHNS and CDR2 SASEGT. In the prospective study, participants were about 18 to 95 years old, resided in about two dozen geographic areas of the United States, and were enrolled through a virtual design. In the prospective study, participants were assigned to cohorts based on the clinical history participants reported in a screening survey and a study questionnaire. For ImmuneRACE Cohort 3, a participant was defined as recovered based on two consecutive negative NP/OP PCR tests, clearance by a healthcare professional, or resolution of symptoms. Each participant in the prospective study had whole blood, serum and a nasopharyngeal or oropharyngeal swab collected by mobile phlebotomists. Additional blood draws and questionnaires over an approximately 2-month period could optionally be provided by prospective study participants. Prospective study blood samples were shipped either frozen or at room temperature before DNA extraction.

The immunoSEQ Assay, a bias-controlled multiplex PCR, was used to amplify TCRbeta CDR3 regions from genomic DNA. The authors processed their data as follows. The number of nucleated cells in each sample was estimated from the amplification of reference gene primers within the assay. To quantify the absolute abundance of each unique TCRbeta CDR3 rearrangement, sequence reads were collapsed and filtered. For each sample, productive Simpson clonality was calculated as the square root of Simpson's diversity index over productive rearrangements. TCRdb provides this immuneACCESS table in a form limited to in-frame rearrangements. Some clones are lacking; in checked studies, under half of them reflect an unresolved V gene, and why the rest are absent is not known. Clone size and the V and J calls come from that table; the DNA yielded D and trimming. The sample table holds around 380,000 clones, of which 80% to 90% were seen once. 1.3% of the sample lies in the top ten.

The rearrangement joined TRBV6-1 to TRBJ1-4, and perhaps TRBD1 as D gene, on 5 matching bases. This sequence originates from a man aged 25 to 40 who had recovered from COVID-19. The sequenced sample was PBMCs or T cells enriched from blood (not recorded which). CDR3 protein: CASSEWGATNEKLFF. In nucleotide form, the sequence is TGTGCCAGCAGTGAATGGGGGGCAACTAATGAAAAACTGTTTTTT.